A selection of T cell receptor beta chains follows, all from one sample in a study of cytomegalovirus exposure and HLA in healthy donors. Generated by immunoSEQ multiplex PCR, the TCRdb table keeps only in-frame clones and is missing some. The sample includes around 210,000 clones, 70% to 90% seen only once; the top ten take around 0.23%. The sequencing sample was made of PBMCs. Source of these receptors: a girl aged 2 to 10 in good health and CMV-seronegative. The CDR3 runs from the conserved cysteine through the conserved F or W. Fields, in order: D gene, J gene, clone size, V gene, CDR3 protein, CDR3 DNA. A D gene is named only where the DNA matches it firmly. Only part of the rows carry a size: once, few, many, or a class if the clone is expanded.

D gene: -
J gene: TRBJ1-4
clone size: few
V gene: TRBV4-1
CDR3 protein: CASSQDGQINEKLFF
CDR3 DNA: TGCGCCAGCAGCCAAGACGGACAGATCAATGAAAAACTGTTTTTT

D gene: TRBD1
J gene: TRBJ2-5
clone size: -
V gene: TRBV2
CDR3 protein: CAGRTGVGTQYF
CDR3 DNA: TGTGCCGGGAGAACAGGGGTAGGGACCCAGTACTTC

D gene: -
J gene: TRBJ1-2
clone size: -
V gene: TRBV10-3
CDR3 protein: CAISESREPYYGYTF
CDR3 DNA: TGTGCCATCAGTGAGTCGAGGGAGCCCTATTATGGCTACACCTTC

D gene: TRBD1
J gene: TRBJ1-6
clone size: -
V gene: TRBV5-1
CDR3 protein: CASSLEDRVALHF
CDR3 DNA: TGCGCCAGCAGCTTAGAAGACAGGGTAGCCCTCCACTTT

D gene: -
J gene: TRBJ2-7
clone size: -
V gene: TRBV5-1
CDR3 protein: CASSLGRDSGYEQYF
CDR3 DNA: TGCGCCAGCAGCTTGGGCAGGGATTCGGGCTACGAGCAGTACTTC

D gene: TRBD2
J gene: TRBJ2-1
clone size: -
V gene: TRBV10-3
CDR3 protein: CAIKLAGGPGEQFF
CDR3 DNA: TGTGCCATTAAACTAGCGGGAGGGCCGGGTGAGCAGTTCTTC

D gene: -
J gene: TRBJ1-4
clone size: -
V gene: TRBV6-6
CDR3 protein: CASSSYGGKGEKLFF
CDR3 DNA: TGTGCCAGCAGTTCCTATGGGGGGAAGGGGGAAAAACTGTTTTTT

D gene: -
J gene: TRBJ2-7
clone size: -
V gene: TRBV7-8
CDR3 protein: CASSYSSVTSSYEQYF
CDR3 DNA: TGTGCCAGCAGTTATTCTAGCGTGACAAGCTCCTACGAGCAGTACTTC

D gene: TRBD2
J gene: TRBJ2-1
clone size: -
V gene: TRBV4-1
CDR3 protein: CASTLAGGPSSYNEQFF
CDR3 DNA: TGCGCCAGCACGCTAGCGGGAGGGCCGAGCTCCTACAATGAGCAGTTCTTC

D gene: -
J gene: TRBJ1-6
clone size: once
V gene: TRBV4-1
CDR3 protein: CASSQDVGDSPLHF
CDR3 DNA: TGCGCCAGCAGCCAAGATGTAGGGGATTCACCCCTCCACTTT

D gene: TRBD2
J gene: TRBJ2-3
clone size: -
V gene: TRBV30
CDR3 protein: CAWSVLAGDNTQYF
CDR3 DNA: TGTGCCTGGAGTGTACTAGCGGGGGATAATACGCAGTATTTT

D gene: -
J gene: TRBJ2-1
clone size: -
V gene: TRBV20-1
CDR3 protein: CSASGSAPQFF
CDR3 DNA: TGCAGTGCTAGCGGGAGCGCCCCGCAGTTCTTC

D gene: -
J gene: TRBJ2-3
clone size: -
V gene: TRBV6-1
CDR3 protein: CASSEPQGTDTQYF
CDR3 DNA: TGTGCCAGCAGTGAACCCCAGGGCACAGATACGCAGTATTTT

D gene: TRBD2
J gene: TRBJ2-7
clone size: -
V gene: TRBV27
CDR3 protein: CASSLGGVEYEQYF
CDR3 DNA: TGTGCCAGCAGCCTCGGGGGGGTAGAATACGAGCAGTACTTC

D gene: TRBD1
J gene: TRBJ2-7
clone size: once
V gene: TRBV5-1
CDR3 protein: CASSVRDREYEQYF
CDR3 DNA: TGCGCCAGCAGCGTCCGGGACAGGGAATACGAGCAGTACTTC

D gene: -
J gene: TRBJ1-6
clone size: -
V gene: TRBV11-2
CDR3 protein: CASSLDLDRPNSPLHF
CDR3 DNA: TGTGCCAGCAGCTTAGATCTAGACAGGCCTAATTCACCCCTCCACTTT

D gene: -
J gene: TRBJ1-5
clone size: -
V gene: TRBV19
CDR3 protein: CASSIEQVYQPQHF
CDR3 DNA: TGTGCCAGTAGTATAGAACAGGTCTATCAGCCCCAGCATTTT

D gene: -
J gene: TRBJ1-6
clone size: -
V gene: TRBV2
CDR3 protein: CASSTLRALYNSPLHF
CDR3 DNA: TGTGCCAGCAGTACCCTTCGAGCCCTTTATAATTCACCCCTCCACTTT

D gene: TRBD1
J gene: TRBJ1-1
clone size: few
V gene: TRBV7-8
CDR3 protein: CASSRDRGGMNTEAFF
CDR3 DNA: TGTGCCAGCAGCCGGGACAGGGGAGGAATGAACACTGAAGCTTTCTTT

D gene: -
J gene: TRBJ1-5
clone size: -
V gene: TRBV28
CDR3 protein: CASSSGGRSNQPQHF
CDR3 DNA: TGTGCCAGCAGTTCGGGGGGGAGAAGCAATCAGCCCCAGCATTTT

D gene: -
J gene: TRBJ1-2
clone size: -
V gene: TRBV30
CDR3 protein: CAWSLWGETVRYGYTF
CDR3 DNA: TGTGCCTGGAGTCTGTGGGGGGAAACGGTCCGCTATGGCTACACCTTC

D gene: -
J gene: TRBJ2-3
clone size: -
V gene: TRBV5-1
CDR3 protein: CASSLGANTDTQYF
CDR3 DNA: TGCGCCAGCAGCTTGGGGGCAAACACAGATACGCAGTATTTT

D gene: TRBD1
J gene: TRBJ1-3
clone size: -
V gene: TRBV5-5
CDR3 protein: CASSLEGARGNTIYF
CDR3 DNA: TGTGCCAGCAGCTTGGAGGGGGCGCGAGGAAACACCATATATTTT

D gene: TRBD2
J gene: TRBJ2-3
clone size: -
V gene: TRBV25-1
CDR3 protein: CASSELPTSGSTDTQYF
CDR3 DNA: TGTGCCAGCAGTGAATTACCGACTAGCGGGAGTACAGATACGCAGTATTTT

D gene: TRBD1
J gene: TRBJ2-3
clone size: -
V gene: TRBV23-1
CDR3 protein: CASSQSETGRTSDGTDTQYF
CDR3 DNA: TGCGCCAGCAGTCAATCTGAGACAGGGCGTACTAGTGATGGCACAGATACGCAGTATTTT

D gene: TRBD2
J gene: TRBJ2-7
clone size: few
V gene: TRBV2
CDR3 protein: CASSEAGLARDEQYF
CDR3 DNA: TGTGCCAGCAGTGAAGCGGGACTAGCGAGGGACGAGCAGTACTTC

D gene: -
J gene: TRBJ2-5
clone size: -
V gene: TRBV7-2
CDR3 protein: CAQGPYQETQYF
CDR3 DNA: TGTGCCCAGGGGCCGTACCAAGAGACCCAGTACTTC

D gene: -
J gene: TRBJ1-1
clone size: -
V gene: TRBV29-1
CDR3 protein: CSAKGGNTEAFF
CDR3 DNA: TGCAGCGCCAAAGGGGGGAACACTGAAGCTTTCTTT

D gene: -
J gene: TRBJ1-2
clone size: -
V gene: TRBV5-1
CDR3 protein: CASSLRTAPNYGYTF
CDR3 DNA: TGCGCCAGCAGCTTAAGGACAGCACCTAACTATGGCTACACCTTC

D gene: -
J gene: TRBJ1-3
clone size: -
V gene: TRBV5-1
CDR3 protein: CASSPGTPGYGDTRYF
CDR3 DNA: TGCGCCAGCAGCCCTGGGACTCCTGGGTATGGAGACACCAGATATTTT

D gene: -
J gene: TRBJ1-5
clone size: -
V gene: TRBV19
CDR3 protein: CASSTQGVNQPQHF
CDR3 DNA: TGTGCCAGTAGTACACAGGGAGTCAATCAGCCCCAGCATTTT